This TCR beta chain originates from a study of blood T cells in healthy people across ages. Healthy individuals of Caucasian origin from Russia, aged about 6 to 100, served as donors. For the second PCR, which ran for about 7 to 12 cycles, a sample-barcoded 5' primer and a J-beta primer mix were used. Any given sample supplied a minimum of 2.5 million CDR3-containing paired-end reads. In TCRdb, the 5' RACE reads were re-called with MiXCR into one record per CDR3 protein. The sample lists 550,000 to 600,000 distinct CDR3 sequences, about 26% seen once, with approximately 17% in the top ten. Germline V gene data show CDR1 as SNHLY and CDR2 as FYNNEI. V lost 6 bases to trimming and J lost 4 bases, with 9 bases between them. This CDR3 has 12 residues. Study findings and constraints: With naive T cell percentage, TCR beta diversity showed a strong correlation. Roughly linear declines in TCR beta diversity per million T cells occurred with age.

As regards this clonotype: The antigen is unknown.

This TCR was sampled from a woman in her seventies in good health. Material for sequencing was blood. This sequence joins TRBV2 and TRBJ1-2; D gene ambiguous. CDR3 nucleotide sequence: TGTGCCAGCAGGGCCCGTGTCTATGGCTACACCTTC. Its protein product is CASRARVYGYTF.